Below are 14 T cell receptor beta chains sequenced from a single sample in a study of neurological immune-mediated disorders. In TCRdb, the 5' RACE reads were re-called with MiXCR into one record per CDR3 protein. The sample has about 46,000 distinct CDR3 sequences; roughly 3.2% are singletons. Source material: PBMCs. Receptor source: a woman between 50 and 59 years old with multiple sclerosis.

This clonotype was found many times. This CDR3 is CASRPGQTGNTIYF. CDR3 nucleotide sequence: TGTGCCAGCAGACCGGGACAAACAGGAAACACCATATATTTT. V is TRBV28 and J is TRBJ1-3; D might be TRBD1 (6 bases). Germline lookup yields CDR1 MDHEN and CDR2 SYDVKM. Between the trimmed V and J ends, which lost 6 bases and 4 bases, there was a span of 13 bases. The length of the CDR3 is 14 residues.

This clonotype was seen at least ten times. The rearrangement links TRBV20-1 to TRBJ2-2, with 12 bases matching TRBD2. Per germline, CDR1 DFQATT and CDR2 SNEGSKA (reference sequence). V trimming: 0 bases; J trimming: 6 bases; junction bases outside the gene matches: 5. This CDR3 has 16 residues. The CDR3 loop reads CSARDRRLAGAGELFF. The CDR3 DNA is TGCAGTGCTAGAGATAGGAGACTAGCGGGAGCCGGGGAGCTGTTTTTT.

In this sample, this clonotype turned up many times. This chain uses TRBV7-9 with TRBJ2-7, with TRBD1 matching over 9 bases. Germline values: CDR1 SEHNR, CDR2 FQNEAQ (reference sequence). The CDR3 extends over 15 amino acids. With 1 base clipped from V and 1 base from J, the junction kept 2 bases outside the gene matches. DNA of the CDR3: TGTGCCAGCAGCTTAGAGACAGGGGGATCCTACGAGCAGTACTTC. Translating it yields CASSLETGGSYEQYF.

In this sample, this clonotype turned up many times. The rearrangement links TRBV4-1 to TRBJ2-2; D is uncertain. CDR1 is MGHRA and CDR2 is YSYEKL in the germline V gene. V was clipped by 1 base and J by 6 bases, with 9 bases between them. This CDR3 comprises 14 residues. The CDR3 sequence is CASSQGVPAGELFF. The DNA for the CDR3 is TGCGCCAGCAGCCAAGGCGTTCCTGCCGGGGAGCTGTTTTTT.

This clonotype was counted many times. The V and J genes are TRBV28 and TRBJ2-3, with D perhaps matching TRBD2 (6 bases). V was trimmed by 3 bases and J by 0 bases, leaving 7 bases between them. Germline V gives CDR1 MDHEN, CDR2 SYDVKM. The CDR3 spans 14 residues. For the CDR3, the DNA is TGTGCCAGCAGTTTGAGCGGGAGCACAGATACGCAGTATTTT. Translated, it gives CASSLSGSTDTQYF. The full variable domain, its missing parts supplied by reference TRBV28 and TRBJ2-3, is DVKVTQSSRYLVKRTGEKVFLECVQDMDHENMFWYRQDPGLGLRLIYFSYDVKMKEKGDIPEGYSVSREKKERFSLILESASTNQTSMYLCASSLSGSTDTQYFGPGTRLTVL.

This clonotype was seen repeatedly, ten times or more. The chain recombines TRBV6-6 with TRBJ1-1; no reliable D call. Germline V gene lookup returns CDR1 MNHNY and CDR2 SVGAGI (reference sequence). Trimming stripped 5 bases from V and 4 bases from J, with 8 bases between. There are 12 residues in the CDR3. The CDR3 DNA reads as TGTGCCAGCAGTGGGGAGGGCACTGAAGCTTTCTTT. Translation: CASSGEGTEAFF.

A word on this clonotype: The germline gene is not matched at one end of the junction; a read error may be the cause. The chain is built from TRBV5-1 and TRBJ1-6, with D perhaps TRBD1 (5 bases). Germline values: CDR1 SGHRS, CDR2 YFSETQ. The CDR3 totals 13 residues. The DNA for the CDR3 is TGCGCCAGCAGCCCGGGACGGAATTCAACCCTCAACTTT. Amino acid sequence: CASSPGRNSTLNF.

This clonotype was observed at least ten times. The J gene is TRBJ2-5, the V gene TRBV20-1; 8 bases are shared with TRBD2. The ends lost 2 bases at V and 5 bases at J; junction bases unmatched: 10. The CDR3 loop spans 15 amino acids. Germline V gene sequence: CDR1 DFQATT, CDR2 SNEGSKA (reference sequence). This chain's CDR3 is CSARNPGRAGETQYF. In DNA, the CDR3 is TGCAGTGCTAGAAATCCCGGGAGGGCCGGGGAGACCCAGTACTTC.

This clonotype was counted many times. The J gene is TRBJ1-5, the V gene TRBV12-3 or TRBV12-4; D remains unclear. V lost 1 base, J lost 7 bases, and 5 bases lay in between. This CDR3 comprises 12 residues. Written as DNA, the CDR3 is TGTGCCAGCAGTTTAGGTGGGCAGCCCCAGCATTTT. Its translation is CASSLGGQPQHF.

This clonotype was recorded at least ten times. V and J are TRBV15 and TRBJ2-1; tentative D call: TRBD2 (6 bases). Per germline, CDR1 LNHNV and CDR2 YYDKDF (reference sequence). CDR3 length: 12 residues. Trimming cost V 5 bases and J 10 bases, with 12 bases left between them. As DNA, the CDR3 is TGTGCCACCAGCCGGGCGGGAATAGAGCAGTTCTTC. This encodes CATSRAGIEQFF. Supplemented by reference TRBV15 and TRBJ2-1, the full variable domain reads DAMVIQNPRYQVTQFGKPVTLSCSQTLNHNVMYWYQQKSSQAPKLLFHYYDKDFNNEADTPDNFQSRRPNTSFCFLDIRSPGLGDTAMYLCATSRAGIEQFFGPGTRLTVL.

This clonotype was seen repeatedly, ten times or more. V and J are TRBV6-1 and TRBJ2-3; possible D gene TRBD1, 5 bases. V lost 2 bases to trimming and J lost 3 bases, with 12 bases between them. Germline assignment: CDR1 MNHNS and CDR2 SASEGT. The CDR3 is 15 residues long. DNA for the CDR3: TGTGCCAGCAGTGAACTACAGGTCAGGACAGATACGCAGTATTTT. This codes for CASSELQVRTDTQYF.

This clonotype came up many times. CDR3 DNA sequence: TGCGCCAGCAGGCCCGGCGACTACAATGAGCAGTTCTTC. It codes for CASRPGDYNEQFF. The chain uses TRBV5-1 and TRBJ2-1; no reliable D call. V lost 5 bases and J lost 3, with 9 bases in between. Looked up from germline, CDR1 is SGHRS and CDR2 is YFSETQ. The CDR3 has 13 amino acids. The full variable domain, rest sourced from reference TRBV5-1 and TRBJ2-1, is KAGVTQTPRYLIKTRGQQVTLSCSPISGHRSVSWYQQTPGQGLQFLFEYFSETQRNKGNFPGRFSGRQFSNSRSEMNVSTLELGDSALYLCASRPGDYNEQFFGPGTRLTVL.

This clonotype was observed at least ten times. CDR3 in amino acids: CASSNSGGRTGELFF. The DNA of the CDR3 is TGCGCCAGCTCAAACAGCGGGGGGCGCACCGGGGAGCTGTTTTTT. The rearrangement links TRBV5-1 to TRBJ2-2, with 9 bases fitting TRBD2. V dropped 7 bases and J dropped 4; count of bases not matched to a gene: 8. CDR3 length: 15 residues. Germline CDR1 is SGHRS and CDR2 is YFSETQ.

This clonotype has ten or more counts. This chain joins TRBV12-3 or TRBV12-4 and TRBJ1-4; tentatively, D is TRBD1 (5 bases). V lost 3 bases and J 3 bases, leaving 11 bases between the germline ends. The CDR3 has 15 amino acids. This CDR3 is CASSFVGGPNEKLFF. CDR3 DNA sequence: TGTGCCAGCAGTTTTGTCGGGGGTCCTAATGAAAAACTGTTTTTT.